This record concerns one T cell receptor beta chain sequence. Its antigen is undetermined. This record belongs to a study of T cells in Graves' hyperthyroidism and ophthalmopathy. Findings and caveats of the study: Blood also showed most of the thyroid clonotypes that were expanded above 0.001.

TCR beta CDR3 sequences were amplified from RNA transcripts. A set of HTBI primers served as the primers for a first-round RT-PCR of the TCR CDR3. TCRdb used MiXCR to reprocess the multiplex PCR reads, holding one entry per CDR3 protein. This table has fewer than 250,000 distinct CDR3 sequences, about 25% appearing once. The CDR3 has 13 residues. Between the trimmed V and J ends, which lost 3 bases and 6 bases, there was a span of 9 bases. CDR1 and CDR2 (germline): MNHEY, SMNVEV (reference sequence). The sequencing input was blood. This sequence was found in a woman aged 40-49 years with Graves' ophthalmopathy. V and J are TRBV27 and TRBJ2-1; D is possibly TRBD2 (7 bases). The DNA of the CDR3 is TGTGCCAGCAGTTTTAGGGGGGGCAATGAGCAGTTCTTC. It yields the protein CASSFRGGNEQFF.